Here is one T cell receptor beta chain with its context. Its specificity is unknown. The data stem from a study of cytomegalovirus exposure and HLA in healthy donors. Broader study findings: Analysis performed later found over 15,000 TCR beta sequences associated with HLA alleles at 0.05 false discovery rate. Rarity held for most TCR sequences, but there were some public TCRs that occurred in many donors.

This CDR3 is 15 amino acids long. Trimming took off 3 bases at V and 2 bases at J, with 14 bases between the two ends. The germline V gene encodes CDR1 LNHDA and CDR2 SQIVND (reference sequence). Amplification used 60 Vbeta primers and 13 Jbeta primers. The table came from immunoSEQ multiplex PCR; TCRdb's copy has only in-frame clones and leaves some out. The sample gives around 100,000 clones, around 81% of which show up once; 4.2% is in the top ten. The rearrangement uses TRBV19 and TRBJ2-7, with D perhaps TRBD1 (6 bases). The sequence was obtained from a woman in her seventies in good health and CMV-seropositive. Specimen: PBMCs. The CDR3 DNA sequence: TGTGCCAGTAGTATCTTCCCGGGACAAGCCTACGAGCAGTACTTC. It is translated as CASSIFPGQAYEQYF.